A selection of T cell receptor beta chains follows, all from one sample in a study of blood T cell repertoires in COVID-19. Profiled with immunoSEQ multiplex PCR; TCRdb holds only in-frame clones, not every one. Of about 62,000 clones detected, around 86% appear once; the ten largest clones hold 1% to 1.5%. The material sequenced was peripheral blood. The receptors were gathered from a woman aged 80 or over with acute or convalescent COVID-19. Both conserved end residues are part of each CDR3. Each record gives: V gene, J gene, D gene, CDR3 length, clone size, CDR3 protein, CDR3 DNA. The D gene is left open where the match is weak. The size entry is marked missing in some rows and otherwise reads once, few, many or a size class.

V: TRBV5-1; J: TRBJ2-6; D: NA; length: 15; size: NA; CDR3: CASTPGSSGANVLTF; DNA: TGCGCCAGCACCCCGGGTAGCTCTGGGGCCAACGTCCTGACTTTC
V: TRBV7-2; J: TRBJ1-5; D: NA; length: 15; size: NA; CDR3: CASSLLRDFNQPQHF; DNA: TGTGCCAGCAGCTTACTACGTGACTTTAATCAGCCCCAGCATTTT
V: TRBV5-1; J: TRBJ2-1; D: NA; length: 15; size: NA; CDR3: CASSPNRDRYNEQFF; DNA: TGCGCCAGCAGCCCTAACAGGGACCGTTACAATGAGCAGTTCTTC
V: TRBV3-1/TRBV3-2; J: TRBJ1-2; D: NA; length: 14; size: few; CDR3: CASSLRQLNYGYTF; DNA: TGTGCCAGCAGCCTTAGACAGCTTAACTATGGCTACACCTTC
V: TRBV18; J: TRBJ1-1; D: NA; length: 14; size: NA; CDR3: CASLSSVMNTEAFF; DNA: TGTGCCAGCTTGAGCAGCGTCATGAACACTGAAGCTTTCTTT
V: TRBV7-9; J: TRBJ2-1; D: TRBD2; length: 15; size: NA; CDR3: CASSLGLAAYNEQFF; DNA: TGTGCCAGCAGCTTGGGGCTAGCGGCGTACAATGAGCAGTTCTTC
V: TRBV21-1; J: TRBJ1-2; D: NA; length: 12; size: NA; CDR3: CASGAIRGGYTF; DNA: TGTGCCAGCGGAGCAATACGCGGGGGCTACACCTTC
V: TRBV6-5; J: TRBJ1-1; D: TRBD1; length: 13; size: NA; CDR3: CASETGGHTEAFF; DNA: TGTGCCAGCGAAACAGGGGGCCACACTGAAGCTTTCTTT
V: TRBV2; J: TRBJ2-7; D: TRBD1; length: 14; size: NA; CDR3: CASSPDRVSYEQYF; DNA: TGTGCCAGCAGCCCAGACAGGGTTTCCTACGAGCAGTACTTC
V: TRBV28; J: TRBJ1-3; D: NA; length: 16; size: NA; CDR3: CASSFMGGRRGYTIYF; DNA: TGTGCCAGCAGTTTCATGGGGGGGCGTCGCGGGTACACCATATATTTT
V: TRBV30; J: TRBJ1-6; D: NA; length: 14; size: once; CDR3: CAWSERQASSPLHF; DNA: TGTGCCTGGAGTGAACGACAGGCAAGTTCACCCCTCCACTTT
V: TRBV4-1; J: TRBJ1-3; D: NA; length: 19; size: once; CDR3: CASSQRIVGDSSSGNTIYF; DNA: TGCGCCAGCAGCCAAAGGATTGTGGGAGACTCCTCCTCTGGAAACACCATATATTTT
V: TRBV7-3; J: TRBJ2-1; D: TRBD2; length: 15; size: NA; CDR3: CASSLRLAGVNEQFF; DNA: TGTGCCAGCAGCTTAAGGCTAGCGGGGGTAAATGAGCAGTTCTTC
V: TRBV5-8; J: TRBJ2-7; D: NA; length: 15; size: NA; CDR3: CASRGTSQRIHEQYF; DNA: TGTGCCAGCAGGGGGACTTCCCAAAGGATTCACGAGCAGTACTTC
V: TRBV20-1; J: TRBJ2-5; D: NA; length: 10; size: few; CDR3: CSAEYETQYF; DNA: TGCAGTGCTGAGTATGAGACCCAGTACTTC
V: TRBV5-1; J: TRBJ2-2; D: NA; length: 16; size: once; CDR3: CASSLDIQANTGELFF; DNA: TGCGCCAGCAGCTTGGATATCCAGGCGAACACCGGGGAGCTGTTTTTT
V: TRBV3-1/TRBV3-2; J: TRBJ1-1; D: NA; length: 15; size: NA; CDR3: CASSRLYHMNTEAFF; DNA: TGTGCCAGCAGCCGACTCTACCATATGAACACTGAAGCTTTCTTT
V: TRBV4-3; J: TRBJ1-3; D: NA; length: 16; size: NA; CDR3: CASSQTPREVGHTIYF; DNA: TGCGCCAGCAGCCAAACACCCAGGGAAGTCGGACACACCATATATTTT
V: TRBV27; J: TRBJ2-7; D: TRBD1; length: 15; size: NA; CDR3: CATNRLGTGLYEQYF; DNA: TGTGCCACCAATCGCCTGGGGACAGGGTTATACGAGCAGTACTTC
V: TRBV19; J: TRBJ1-5; D: TRBD1; length: 13; size: few; CDR3: CASSGTVNQPQHF; DNA: TGTGCCAGTAGCGGGACAGTGAATCAGCCCCAGCATTTT
V: TRBV5-1; J: TRBJ2-1; D: TRBD2; length: 16; size: NA; CDR3: CASSSAGGPAYNEQFF; DNA: TGCGCCAGCAGCTCGGCGGGGGGGCCAGCTTACAATGAGCAGTTCTTC
V: TRBV7-9; J: TRBJ2-1; D: TRBD2; length: 16; size: NA; CDR3: CASSLGLAGTYNEQFF; DNA: TGTGCCAGCAGCTTAGGACTAGCGGGGACCTACAATGAGCAGTTCTTC
V: TRBV30; J: TRBJ2-3; D: TRBD2; length: 14; size: NA; CDR3: CAWSSGLVADTQYF; DNA: TGTGCCTGGAGTTCGGGACTAGTCGCAGATACGCAGTATTTT
V: TRBV9; J: TRBJ2-1; D: NA; length: 13; size: NA; CDR3: CASSRGIYNEQFF; DNA: TGTGCCAGCTCGCGAGGGATCTACAATGAGCAGTTCTTC
V: TRBV27; J: TRBJ2-3; D: TRBD1; length: 14; size: NA; CDR3: CASSRDRGGDTQYF; DNA: TGTGCCAGCAGCCGGGACAGGGGCGGAGATACGCAGTATTTT
V: TRBV7-3; J: TRBJ2-1; D: TRBD1; length: 15; size: NA; CDR3: CASSPGQGSYNEQFF; DNA: TGTGCCAGCAGCCCGGGACAGGGAAGCTACAATGAGCAGTTCTTC
V: TRBV6-1; J: TRBJ2-7; D: TRBD1; length: 17; size: NA; CDR3: CASSAVGSTGFSYEQYF; DNA: TGTGCCAGCAGTGCAGTCGGTTCGACAGGGTTTAGCTACGAGCAGTACTTC
V: TRBV7-9; J: TRBJ1-2; D: TRBD1; length: 15; size: NA; CDR3: CASSLGTGRSYGYTF; DNA: TGTGCCAGCAGCTTAGGGACAGGCCGAAGCTATGGCTACACCTTC
V: TRBV11-2; J: TRBJ2-3; D: NA; length: 16; size: NA; CDR3: CASSFPGAGGTDTQYF; DNA: TGTGCCAGCAGCTTTCCAGGGGCAGGGGGCACAGATACGCAGTATTTT
V: TRBV27; J: TRBJ2-7; D: TRBD1; length: 15; size: NA; CDR3: CASRTTGGSSYEQYF; DNA: TGTGCCAGCAGGACCACAGGGGGAAGCTCCTACGAGCAGTACTTC
V: TRBV25-1; J: TRBJ1-6; D: TRBD1; length: 15; size: NA; CDR3: CASSGRQGPNSPLHF; DNA: TGTGCCAGCAGTGGGAGACAGGGCCCTAATTCACCCCTCCACTTT
V: TRBV19; J: TRBJ2-2; D: TRBD2; length: 13; size: few; CDR3: CATKREGTGELFF; DNA: TGTGCCACAAAGCGGGAGGGCACCGGGGAGCTGTTTTTT
V: TRBV19; J: TRBJ1-2; D: NA; length: 15; size: few; CDR3: CASRAGRRRGHGYTF; DNA: TGTGCCAGTCGGGCAGGGAGGAGAAGGGGTCACGGCTACACCTTC
V: TRBV27; J: TRBJ1-1; D: NA; length: 14; size: NA; CDR3: CASSPWATNTEAFF; DNA: TGTGCCAGCAGTCCGTGGGCGACGAACACTGAAGCTTTCTTT
V: TRBV10-3; J: TRBJ2-2; D: NA; length: 16; size: NA; CDR3: CAIRGGSEASTGELFF; DNA: TGTGCCATAAGGGGGGGAAGCGAGGCAAGCACCGGGGAGCTGTTTTTT
V: TRBV5-1; J: TRBJ2-2; D: NA; length: 16; size: NA; CDR3: CASSSIINRDTGELFF; DNA: TGCGCCAGCAGCTCAATTATTAACAGGGACACCGGGGAGCTGTTTTTT
V: TRBV4-3; J: TRBJ1-6; D: NA; length: 16; size: NA; CDR3: CASSQETGGGNSPLHF; DNA: TGCGCCAGCAGCCAAGAAACGGGCGGGGGGAATTCACCCCTCCACTTT
V: TRBV7-6; J: TRBJ2-7; D: NA; length: 11; size: NA; CDR3: CASSRSHEQYF; DNA: TGTGCCAGCAGCCGGAGCCACGAGCAGTACTTC
V: TRBV20-1; J: TRBJ1-1; D: NA; length: 13; size: NA; CDR3: CSASRSSGTEAFF; DNA: TGCAGTGCTAGTCGGTCCTCCGGCACTGAAGCTTTCTTT
V: TRBV5-1; J: TRBJ2-7; D: NA; length: 11; size: NA; CDR3: CASSLSGEQYF; DNA: TGCGCCAGCAGCCTGAGCGGCGAGCAGTACTTC
V: TRBV7-3; J: TRBJ2-5; D: TRBD1; length: 15; size: NA; CDR3: CASSPGQGVGETQYF; DNA: TGTGCCAGCAGCCCTGGACAGGGGGTGGGAGAGACCCAGTACTTC
V: TRBV10-3; J: TRBJ1-5; D: NA; length: 16; size: NA; CDR3: CAISEDARAGVQPQHF; DNA: TGTGCCATCAGTGAGGACGCCAGGGCAGGGGTTCAGCCCCAGCATTTT
V: TRBV7-2; J: TRBJ2-4; D: NA; length: 15; size: NA; CDR3: CASSLAVGGENIQYF; DNA: TGTGCCAGCAGCTTAGCGGTAGGCGGGGAAAACATTCAGTACTTC
V: TRBV19; J: TRBJ2-1; D: NA; length: 17; size: NA; CDR3: CASSIRERTARYNEQFF; DNA: TGTGCCAGTAGTATCCGGGAGCGGACCGCCCGCTACAATGAGCAGTTCTTC
V: TRBV5-8; J: TRBJ2-7; D: TRBD1; length: 14; size: NA; CDR3: CASSSGQGLGTSYF; DNA: TGTGCCAGCAGCTCGGGACAGGGCTTGGGAACCTCATACTTC
V: TRBV6-5; J: TRBJ2-7; D: NA; length: 12; size: NA; CDR3: CASASSRDEQYF; DNA: TGTGCCAGCGCATCCTCTCGGGACGAGCAGTACTTC
V: TRBV10-1; J: TRBJ2-1; D: NA; length: 13; size: NA; CDR3: CASSEWRINEQFF; DNA: TGCGCCAGCAGTGAGTGGCGGATCAATGAGCAGTTCTTC
V: TRBV6-2/TRBV6-3; J: TRBJ2-2; D: TRBD2; length: 15; size: NA; CDR3: CASSSGGGPTGELFF; DNA: TGTGCCAGCAGTTCGGGCGGGGGGCCCACCGGGGAGCTGTTTTTT
V: TRBV4-3; J: TRBJ2-1; D: NA; length: 16; size: NA; CDR3: CASSQDQRRSYNEQFF; DNA: TGCGCCAGCAGCCAAGATCAGCGAAGGTCCTACAATGAGCAGTTCTTC
V: TRBV19; J: TRBJ2-2; D: TRBD2; length: 17; size: NA; CDR3: CASRRLAGVLKTGELFF; DNA: TGTGCCAGTAGGAGACTAGCGGGGGTTCTGAAGACCGGGGAGCTGTTTTTT
V: TRBV27; J: TRBJ1-1; D: NA; length: 13; size: once; CDR3: CASSYTGNTEAFF; DNA: TGTGCCAGCAGTTATACAGGGAACACTGAAGCTTTCTTT
V: TRBV9; J: TRBJ2-2; D: NA; length: 16; size: NA; CDR3: CASSLGSDSSTGELFF; DNA: TGTGCCAGCAGCCTAGGGAGCGACAGCTCCACCGGGGAGCTGTTTTTT
V: TRBV7-2; J: TRBJ1-3; D: TRBD1; length: 19; size: NA; CDR3: CASSWGWTGHPRSGNTIYF; DNA: TGTGCCAGCAGCTGGGGGTGGACAGGTCACCCACGCTCTGGAAACACCATATATTTT
V: TRBV12-3/TRBV12-4; J: TRBJ1-6; D: NA; length: 12; size: once; CDR3: CASSPVHSPLHF; DNA: TGTGCCAGCAGCCCGGTGCATTCACCCCTCCACTTT
V: TRBV19; J: TRBJ2-3; D: NA; length: 14; size: few; CDR3: CASSIGGRTDTQYF; DNA: TGTGCCAGTAGTATCGGCGGCCGCACAGATACGCAGTATTTT
V: TRBV10-3; J: TRBJ2-7; D: TRBD1; length: 14; size: once; CDR3: CAIRSGQSSFEQYF; DNA: TGTGCCATCAGATCGGGACAGAGTTCCTTCGAGCAGTACTTC
V: TRBV7-8; J: TRBJ1-2; D: NA; length: 12; size: NA; CDR3: CASSLGQAGYTF; DNA: TGTGCCAGCAGCTTAGGACAAGCCGGCTACACCTTC